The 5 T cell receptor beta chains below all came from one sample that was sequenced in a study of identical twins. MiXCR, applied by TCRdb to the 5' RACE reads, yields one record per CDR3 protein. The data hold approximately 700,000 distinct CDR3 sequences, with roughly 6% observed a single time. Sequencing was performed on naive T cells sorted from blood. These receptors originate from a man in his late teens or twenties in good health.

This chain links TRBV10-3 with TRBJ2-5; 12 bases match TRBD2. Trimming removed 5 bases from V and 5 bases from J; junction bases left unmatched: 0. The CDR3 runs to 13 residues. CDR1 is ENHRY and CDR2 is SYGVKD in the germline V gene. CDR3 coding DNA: TGTGCCATCAGTCTAGCGGGAGGGGAGACCCAGTACTTC. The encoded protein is CAISLAGGETQYF.

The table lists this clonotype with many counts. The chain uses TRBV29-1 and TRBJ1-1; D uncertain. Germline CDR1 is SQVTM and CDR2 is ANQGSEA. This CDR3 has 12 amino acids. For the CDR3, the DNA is TGCAGTGCTCGGGAGCGGAACACTGAAGCTTTCTTT. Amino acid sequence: CSARERNTEAFF. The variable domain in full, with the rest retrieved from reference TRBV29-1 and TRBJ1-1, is SAVISQKPSRDICQRGTSLTIQCQVDSQVTMMFWYRQQPGQSLTLIATANQGSEATYESGFVIDKFPISRPNLTFSTLTVSNMSPEDSSIYLCSARERNTEAFFGQGTRLTVV.

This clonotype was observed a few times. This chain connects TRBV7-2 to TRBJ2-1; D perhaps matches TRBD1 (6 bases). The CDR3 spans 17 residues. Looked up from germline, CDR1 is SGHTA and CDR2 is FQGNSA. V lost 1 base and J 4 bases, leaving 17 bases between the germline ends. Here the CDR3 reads CASSLGLGTKGYNEQFF. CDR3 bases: TGTGCCAGCAGCTTAGGACTTGGGACAAAGGGTTACAATGAGCAGTTCTTC.

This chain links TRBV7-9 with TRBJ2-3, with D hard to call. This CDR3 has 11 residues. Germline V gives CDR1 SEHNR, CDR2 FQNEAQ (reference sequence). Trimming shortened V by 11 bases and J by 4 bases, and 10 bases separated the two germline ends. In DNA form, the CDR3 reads TGTGCCGCCCCGTCCGCAGATACGCAGTATTTT. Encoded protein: CAAPSADTQYF.

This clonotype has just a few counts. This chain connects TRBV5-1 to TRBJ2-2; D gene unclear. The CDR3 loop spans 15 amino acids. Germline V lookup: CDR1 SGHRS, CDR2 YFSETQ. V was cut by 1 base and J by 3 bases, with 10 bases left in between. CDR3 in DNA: TGCGCCAGCAGCTTGATGATAAGGGACACCGGGGAGCTGTTTTTT. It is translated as CASSLMIRDTGELFF.